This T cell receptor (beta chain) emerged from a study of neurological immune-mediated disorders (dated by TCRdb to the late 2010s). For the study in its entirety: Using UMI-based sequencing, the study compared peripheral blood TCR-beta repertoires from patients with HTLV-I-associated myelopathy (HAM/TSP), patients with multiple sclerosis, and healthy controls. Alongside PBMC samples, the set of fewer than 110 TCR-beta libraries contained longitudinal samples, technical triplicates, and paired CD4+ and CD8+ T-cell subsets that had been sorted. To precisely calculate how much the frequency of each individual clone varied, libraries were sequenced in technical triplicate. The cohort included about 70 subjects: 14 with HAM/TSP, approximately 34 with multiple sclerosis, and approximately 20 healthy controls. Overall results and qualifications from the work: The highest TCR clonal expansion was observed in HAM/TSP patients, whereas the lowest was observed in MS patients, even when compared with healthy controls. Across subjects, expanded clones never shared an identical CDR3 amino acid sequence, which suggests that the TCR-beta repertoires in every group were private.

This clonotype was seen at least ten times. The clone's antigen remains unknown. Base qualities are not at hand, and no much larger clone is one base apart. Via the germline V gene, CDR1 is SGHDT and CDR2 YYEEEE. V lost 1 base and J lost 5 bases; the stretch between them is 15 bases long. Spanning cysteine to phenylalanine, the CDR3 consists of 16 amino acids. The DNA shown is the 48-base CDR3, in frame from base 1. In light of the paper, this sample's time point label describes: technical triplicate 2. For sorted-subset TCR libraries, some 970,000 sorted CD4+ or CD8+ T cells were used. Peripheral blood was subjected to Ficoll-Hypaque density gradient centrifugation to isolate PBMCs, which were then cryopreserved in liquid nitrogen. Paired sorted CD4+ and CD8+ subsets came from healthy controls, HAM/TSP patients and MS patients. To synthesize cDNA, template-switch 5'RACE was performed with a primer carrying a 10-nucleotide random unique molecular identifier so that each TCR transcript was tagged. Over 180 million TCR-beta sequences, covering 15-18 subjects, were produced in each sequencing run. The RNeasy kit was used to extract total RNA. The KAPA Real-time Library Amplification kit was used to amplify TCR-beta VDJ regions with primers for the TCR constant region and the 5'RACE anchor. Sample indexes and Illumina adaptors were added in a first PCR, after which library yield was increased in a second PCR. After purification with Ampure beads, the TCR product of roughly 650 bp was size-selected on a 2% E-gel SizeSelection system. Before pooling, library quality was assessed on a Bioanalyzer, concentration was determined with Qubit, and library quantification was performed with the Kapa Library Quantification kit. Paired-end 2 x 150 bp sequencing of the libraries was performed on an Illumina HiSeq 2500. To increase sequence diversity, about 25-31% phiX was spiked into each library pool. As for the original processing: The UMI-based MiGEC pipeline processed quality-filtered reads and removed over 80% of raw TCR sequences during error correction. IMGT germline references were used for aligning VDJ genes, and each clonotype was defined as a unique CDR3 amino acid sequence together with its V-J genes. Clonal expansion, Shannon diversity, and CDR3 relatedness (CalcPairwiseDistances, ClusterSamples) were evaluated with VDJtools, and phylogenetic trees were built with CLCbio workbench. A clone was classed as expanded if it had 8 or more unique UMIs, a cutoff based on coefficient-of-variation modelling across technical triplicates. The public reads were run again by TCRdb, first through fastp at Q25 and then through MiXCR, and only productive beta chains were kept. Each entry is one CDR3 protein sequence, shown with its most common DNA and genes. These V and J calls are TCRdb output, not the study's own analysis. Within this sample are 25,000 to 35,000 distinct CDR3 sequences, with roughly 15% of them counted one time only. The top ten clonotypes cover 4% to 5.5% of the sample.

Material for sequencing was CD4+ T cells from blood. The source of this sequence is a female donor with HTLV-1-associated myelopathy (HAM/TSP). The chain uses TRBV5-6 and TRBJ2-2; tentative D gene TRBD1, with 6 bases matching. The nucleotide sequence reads TGTGCCAGCAGCTTGTTAGGCAGGGGCCGAACCGGGGAGCTGTTTTTT. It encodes CASSLLGRGRTGELFF.